This T cell receptor (beta chain) emerged from a study of neurological immune-mediated disorders. As for the study in general: Relapsing-remitting forms accounted for about 90% of the 34 multiple sclerosis patients and secondary progressive forms for 3.

The cDNA was synthesized by 5'RACE incorporating 10-nucleotide random UMIs. In each sequencing run, over 180 million TCR-beta sequences were generated from 15-18 subjects. TCRdb used MiXCR to reprocess the 5' RACE reads, holding one entry per CDR3 protein. The sample includes about 58,000 distinct CDR3 sequences, about 3.5% of them seen just once. Trimming shortened V by 4 bases and J by 4 bases, and 5 bases separated the two germline ends. Germline-derived CDR1 and CDR2 are KGHSY and FQNENV. The CDR3 length is 12 residues. Comments on this clonotype: Its antigen remains unknown.

Overall study results and limits: Neither clinical nor MRI features were found to be associated with the multiple sclerosis repertoire cluster.

The V call is TRBV16, the J call TRBJ1-5; tentative D call: TRBD1 (5 bases). The material sequenced was PBMCs. The receptor's source is a man aged 25 to 40 with multiple sclerosis. CDR3: CASSRGNQPQHF. CDR3 DNA sequence: TGTGCCAGCAGCCGGGGGAATCAGCCCCAGCATTTT.